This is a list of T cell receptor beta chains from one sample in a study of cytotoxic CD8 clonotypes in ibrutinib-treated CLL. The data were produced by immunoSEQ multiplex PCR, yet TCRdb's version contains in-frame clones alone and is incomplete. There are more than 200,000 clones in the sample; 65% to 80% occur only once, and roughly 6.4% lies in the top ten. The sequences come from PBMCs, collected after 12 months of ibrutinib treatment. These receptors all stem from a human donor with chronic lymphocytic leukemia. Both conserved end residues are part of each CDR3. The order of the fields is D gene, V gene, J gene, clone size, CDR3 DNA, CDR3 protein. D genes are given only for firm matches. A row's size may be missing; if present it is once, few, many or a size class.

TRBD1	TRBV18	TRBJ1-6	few	TGTGCCAGCTCACGAGAATCAGGGGGTATGGGTTCACCCCTCCACTTT	CASSRESGGMGSPLHF
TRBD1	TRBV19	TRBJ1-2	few	TGTGCCAGTACCATCCTGACAGGGGTGAGCTATGGCTACACCTTC	CASTILTGVSYGYTF
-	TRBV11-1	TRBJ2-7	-	TGTGCCAGCAGCTTAGGTCTGCCCTACGAGCAGTACTTC	CASSLGLPYEQYF
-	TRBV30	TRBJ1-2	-	TGTGCCTGGAGTATACTTCCAGCTAACTATGGCTACACCTTC	CAWSILPANYGYTF
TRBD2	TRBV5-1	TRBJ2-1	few	TGCGCCAGCAGCGCACTAGCGGGGGGGCAGTACAATGAGCAGTTCTTC	CASSALAGGQYNEQFF
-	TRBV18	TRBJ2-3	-	TGTGCCAGCTCCGGCGATGCAGATACGCAGTATTTT	CASSGDADTQYF
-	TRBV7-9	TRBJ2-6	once	TGTGCCAGCAGCTTGGGCAGGTTTTCTGGGGCCAACGTCCTGACTTTC	CASSLGRFSGANVLTF
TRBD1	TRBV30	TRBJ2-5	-	TGTGCCTGGAGCCCGGGACAGGGGCGACGAGAGACCCAGTACTTC	CAWSPGQGRRETQYF
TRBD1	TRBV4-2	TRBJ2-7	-	TGTGCCAGCAGCCAAGGAGGACAGGTAGGGTCCTACGAGCAGTACTTC	CASSQGGQVGSYEQYF
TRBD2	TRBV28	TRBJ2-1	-	TGTGCCAGCAGTCCCCATCTAGCGGGGTGGAGGGATGAGCAGTTCTTC	CASSPHLAGWRDEQFF
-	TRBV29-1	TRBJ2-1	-	TGCAGCGTCCAGGGGATCTCAGCGGATGAGCAGTTCTTC	CSVQGISADEQFF
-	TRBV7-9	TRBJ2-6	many	TGTGCCAGCAGCTTGCCAGGGGCCGGGGCCAACGTCCTGACTTTC	CASSLPGAGANVLTF
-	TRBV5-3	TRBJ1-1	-	TGTGCCAGAAGTCTGGGCCCCCGGAACGCTGAAGCTTTCTTT	CARSLGPRNAEAFF
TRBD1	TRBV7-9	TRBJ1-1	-	TGTGCCAGCAGCTCAACCGGGACAGGGAGGGGGAACACTGAAGCTTTCTTT	CASSSTGTGRGNTEAFF
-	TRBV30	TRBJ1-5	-	TGTGCCTGGAATCAGGGGCCGGGTCAGCCCCAGCATTTT	CAWNQGPGQPQHF
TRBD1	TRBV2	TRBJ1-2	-	TGTGCCAGCAGTGAGGGACAGGGAGGAGACTATGGCTACACCTTC	CASSEGQGGDYGYTF
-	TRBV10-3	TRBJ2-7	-	TGTGCCATCAGGGACCAGAGCTCCTACGAGCAGTACTTC	CAIRDQSSYEQYF
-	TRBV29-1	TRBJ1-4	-	TGCAGCGTTGAGGTGGGGAAACTGTTTTTT	CSVEVGKLFF
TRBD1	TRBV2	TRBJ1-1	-	TGTGCCAGCAGTAGGGGGACAGACCTGGACACTGAAGCTTTCTTT	CASSRGTDLDTEAFF
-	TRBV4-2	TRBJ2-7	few	TGTGCCAGCAGCCAAGATAGGGTCCTCGGCGAGCAGTACTTC	CASSQDRVLGEQYF
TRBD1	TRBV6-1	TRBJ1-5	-	TGTGCCAGCAGTGGTTTCCTTGGGACAGGACTCTTTAGCAATCAGCCCCAGCATTTT	CASSGFLGTGLFSNQPQHF
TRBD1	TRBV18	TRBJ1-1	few	TGTGCCAGCTCACAGGAGACAGGGGCTTTCTTT	CASSQETGAFF
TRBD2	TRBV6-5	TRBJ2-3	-	TGTGCCAGCAGTTACTCGTGGACTAGCGGAGGGGATACGCAGTATTTT	CASSYSWTSGGDTQYF
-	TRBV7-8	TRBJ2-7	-	TGTGCCAGCAGCACCCGGACGGCCTACGAGCAGTACTTC	CASSTRTAYEQYF
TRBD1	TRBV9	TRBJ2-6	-	TGTGCCAGCAGCCCTCGGACAGGGGGCTCCGGGGCCAACGTCCTGACTTTC	CASSPRTGGSGANVLTF
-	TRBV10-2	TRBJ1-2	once	TGCGCCAGCAGGACGGTCGGTGGCTACACCTTC	CASRTVGGYTF
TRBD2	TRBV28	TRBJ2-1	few	TGTGCCAGCAGGTCTAGCGGGAGTCCCAATGAGCAGTTCTTC	CASRSSGSPNEQFF
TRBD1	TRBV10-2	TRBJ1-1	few	TGCGCCAGCAGTGACGCAGGGGGCTGGGAAGCTTTCTTT	CASSDAGGWEAFF
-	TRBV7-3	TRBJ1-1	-	TGTGCCAGCAGCCCCGGGACATTTGAAGCTTTCTTT	CASSPGTFEAFF
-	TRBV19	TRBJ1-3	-	TGTGCCAGTAGTCCGGGGGTATTCAGCCACACCATATATTTT	CASSPGVFSHTIYF
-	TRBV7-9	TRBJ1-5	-	TGTGCCAGCAGCTCGGTCATGGGGGATCAGCCCCAGCATTTT	CASSSVMGDQPQHF
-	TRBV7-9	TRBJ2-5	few	TGTGCCAGCAGCTTAGCAAGTGGTGGGGAAGAGACCCAGTACTTC	CASSLASGGEETQYF
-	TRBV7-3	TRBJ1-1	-	TGTGCCAGCAGGGAACCGGGACAGAACACTGAAGCTTTCTTT	CASREPGQNTEAFF
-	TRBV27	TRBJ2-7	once	TGTGCCAGCAGTCTTACCCAGGGTTCCCACGAGCAGTACTTC	CASSLTQGSHEQYF
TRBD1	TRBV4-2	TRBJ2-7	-	TGTGCCAGCAGCCCGGACAGGAGCTCCTACGAGCAGTACTTC	CASSPDRSSYEQYF
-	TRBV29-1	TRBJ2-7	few	TGCAGCGGCCAGAACCCATCCTACGAGCAGTACTTC	CSGQNPSYEQYF
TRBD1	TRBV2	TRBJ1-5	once	TGTGCCAGCACCGGACAGGGGGTTAGCAATCAGCCCCAGCATTTT	CASTGQGVSNQPQHF
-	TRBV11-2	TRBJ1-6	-	TGTGCCAGCAGCTTAGGCAGCGGGAACTATAATTCACCCCTCCACTTT	CASSLGSGNYNSPLHF
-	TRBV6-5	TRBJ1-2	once	TGTGCCAGCAGTGAAACTTCAGCGAGGGGCTACACCTTC	CASSETSARGYTF
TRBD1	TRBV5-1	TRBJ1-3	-	TGCGCCAGCAGCCCCGGGACAGCCGAGAACACCATATATTTT	CASSPGTAENTIYF
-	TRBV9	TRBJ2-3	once	TGTGCCAGCACTGCAGGGGCTAGCACAGATACGCAGTATTTT	CASTAGASTDTQYF
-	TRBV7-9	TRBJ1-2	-	TGTGCCAGCAGCTCCGACTTAAACTATGGCTACACCTTC	CASSSDLNYGYTF
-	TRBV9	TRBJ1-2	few	TGTGCCAGCAGCGTAGACCGGGGAGATAATGGCTACACCTTC	CASSVDRGDNGYTF
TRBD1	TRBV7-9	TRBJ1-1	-	TGTGCCAGCAGCTTGGGGACAGGGGGCCTAACTGAAGCTTTCTTT	CASSLGTGGLTEAFF
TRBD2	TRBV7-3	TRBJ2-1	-	TGTGCCAGCAGCCCGACTAGCGGCTCCTACAATGAGCAGTTCTTC	CASSPTSGSYNEQFF
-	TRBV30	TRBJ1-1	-	TGTGCCTGGAGTACCTCGGGCACTGAAGCTTTCTTT	CAWSTSGTEAFF
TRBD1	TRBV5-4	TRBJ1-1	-	TGTGCCAGCAGCTTCCGGGACAGGGGGCTCTTGTTCTTT	CASSFRDRGLLFF
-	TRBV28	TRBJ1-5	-	TGTGCCAGCAGCGCCCCCGGCGCGGGGGGAGGACAGCCCCAGCATTTT	CASSAPGAGGGQPQHF
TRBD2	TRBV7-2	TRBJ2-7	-	TGTGCCAGCAGCTTCGGGAGGGGCTACGAGCAGTACTTC	CASSFGRGYEQYF
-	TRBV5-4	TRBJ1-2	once	TGTGCCAGCAGCTTCGATTCGAATCCATTTAGAGGTGGCTACACCTTC	CASSFDSNPFRGGYTF
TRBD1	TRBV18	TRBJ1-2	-	TGTGCCAGCTCCGAGAGCCAGGGGGCATATGGCTACACCTTC	CASSESQGAYGYTF
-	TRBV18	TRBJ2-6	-	TGTGCCAGCTCACCACAGGGGGAATCTGGGGCCAACGTCCTGACTTTC	CASSPQGESGANVLTF
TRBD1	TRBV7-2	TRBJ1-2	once	TGTGCCAGCAGCCCACCGACAGGGGATTTAAGTGGCTACACCTTC	CASSPPTGDLSGYTF
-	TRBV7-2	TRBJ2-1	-	TGTGCCAGCAGCTTAGAGGCACCCGATAGGTTTCGCTCCTACAATGAGCAGTTCTTC	CASSLEAPDRFRSYNEQFF
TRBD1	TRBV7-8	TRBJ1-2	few	TGTGCCAGCAGCTTACCCCGCAGGGGGTTTAGGGGCTACACCTTC	CASSLPRRGFRGYTF
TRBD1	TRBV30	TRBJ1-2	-	TGTGCCTGGATCCGAGGGGGCTTCTATGGCTACACCTTC	CAWIRGGFYGYTF
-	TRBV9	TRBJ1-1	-	TGTGCCAGCAGTAGGGCCCCCCGGGAGACTGAAGCTTTCTTT	CASSRAPRETEAFF
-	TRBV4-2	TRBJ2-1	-	TGTGCCAGCAGCCAAGAGAGGACGTACAATGAGCAGTTCTTC	CASSQERTYNEQFF